One TCR beta chain is described in this entry. Its antigen is not known. Sequenced with the Oncomine TCR Beta short-read assay was DNA taken from cultured CD4+ T cells. Via MiXCR, TCRdb re-called the PCR reads, giving one row per CDR3 protein. In the table there are under 15,000 distinct CDR3 sequences, 61% of which are singletons. Germline V lookup: CDR1 KGHDR, CDR2 SFDVKD. V was clipped by 4 bases and J by 5 bases, with 13 bases between them. The CDR3 loop spans 14 amino acids. This specimen belongs to a study of vaccination and CD4 T cells after COVID-19. About the research overall: The authors used overlapping spike peptides from SARS-CoV-2, HCoV-NL63, HCoV-OC43 and HCoV-229E to stimulate cells.

Treatment meaning: approximately 9-day PBMC culture with coronavirus spike peptide pools or control peptides (ViraFEST assay). In the ViraFEST assay, peptide-pool expansion preceded TCR sequencing of expanded clonotypes. On day 3 and again on day 7, fresh IL-2 medium was used to replace half the medium. Points from the study as a whole: Convalescent patients had a median roughly 86% of post-vaccine SARS-CoV-2-reactive clones that were detected only after vaccination, not before it.

V gene TRBV24-1 combines with J gene TRBJ2-5; D is possibly TRBD1 or TRBD2 (7 bases each). The clonotype originates from a human donor who had recovered from COVID-19. The sample consisted of CD4+ T cells from blood, cultured in vitro. Here the CDR3 reads CATSEGGGPETQYF. The CDR3 DNA reads as TGTGCCACCAGTGAGGGAGGGGGCCCGGAGACCCAGTACTTC.